This passage covers 23 T cell receptor beta chains from one sample sequenced in a study of T cell repertoires in cytomegalovirus infection. No antigen has been identified for these receptors. Each CDR3 protein is one row after TCRdb ran MiXCR on the reads. The sample lists some 500,000 distinct CDR3 sequences; 40% were seen once. The sample was cultured PBMCs, taken from culture after CMV antigen stimulation. The origin of the receptors is a human donor in good health (CMV status not recorded). Some clones in this sample may be carry-over from other donors' samples.

The chain combines TRBV7-9 with TRBJ1-2; 8 bases are a match to TRBD1. The CDR3 has 14 residues. Germline CDR1 and CDR2: SEHNR and FQNEAQ (reference sequence). V was pared by 5 bases and J by 8 bases, with 10 bases of the junction left unmatched. DNA of the CDR3: TGTGCCAGCAGCCCGTGGGACAGGCAAAGGGGCTACACCTTC. Its protein is CASSPWDRQRGYTF.

There are many counts of this clonotype. This chain connects TRBV28 to TRBJ2-7; D is unresolved. The V end lost 5 bases, the J end lost 0 bases, and 14 bases lay between the germline ends. The CDR3 extends over 15 amino acids. Germline CDR1 is MDHEN and CDR2 is SYDVKM. The CDR3 is CASSLKFFSSYEQYF. The CDR3 bases are TGTGCCAGCAGTCTAAAATTTTTCTCCTCCTACGAGCAGTACTTC.

The J gene is TRBJ2-2, the V gene TRBV15; D call uncertain. The germline V gene encodes CDR1 LNHNV and CDR2 YYDKDF (reference sequence). V lost 1 base to trimming and J lost 4 bases, with 10 bases between them. This CDR3 is 15 amino acids long. CDR3 bases: TGTGCCACCAGCAGAGGGGGAATCGGCACCGGGGAGCTGTTTTTT. It specifies CATSRGGIGTGELFF.

This clonotype was detected ten times or more. The chain recombines TRBV7-2 with TRBJ2-3, with TRBD2 matching over 7 bases. The CDR3 loop spans 14 amino acids. With V trimmed by 5 bases and J by 4 bases, 6 bases remained unmatched. The germline gives CDR1 SGHTA, CDR2 FQGNSA. CDR3: CASSPYSGPDTQYF. The CDR3 region has the DNA TGTGCCAGCAGCCCATATAGCGGGCCAGATACGCAGTATTTT.

This clonotype came up many times. This chain uses TRBV7-9 with TRBJ2-3, with D unresolved. Germline V CDR1 and CDR2: SEHNR, FQNEAQ (reference sequence). V was trimmed by 3 bases and J by 5 bases, leaving 6 bases between them. The length of the CDR3 is 12 residues. Here the CDR3 reads CASSFVEDTQYF. The DNA of the CDR3 is TGTGCCAGCAGCTTTGTTGAAGATACGCAGTATTTT.

This rearrangement joins TRBV11-2 to TRBJ2-3; tentatively, D is TRBD2 (5 bases). V was pared by 5 bases and J by 12 bases, with 24 bases between. CDR3 length: 15 residues. In germline, CDR1 is SGHAT, CDR2 FQNNGV. CDR3 in DNA: TGTGCCAGCAGCCCCAGCTCGACTACCACATACGGCCAGTATTTT. This codes for CASSPSSTTTYGQYF.

This clonotype has a handful of counts. The chain links TRBV7-6 to TRBJ2-7; D gene ambiguous. The CDR3 runs 13 residues. V lost 5 bases, J lost 0 bases, and 8 bases lay in between. Germline CDR1 and CDR2: SGHVS and FNYEAQ. This chain's CDR3 is CASSQHNSYEQYF. Written as DNA, the CDR3 is TGTGCCAGCAGCCAACATAACTCCTACGAGCAGTACTTC. The full variable domain, its missing parts supplied by reference TRBV7-6 and TRBJ2-7, is GAGVSQSPRYKVTKRGQDVALRCDPISGHVSLYWYRQALGQGPEFLTYFNYEAQQDKSGLPNDRFSAERPEGSISTLTIQRTEQRDSAMYRCASSQHNSYEQYFGPGTRLTVT.

The chain has TRBV6-2 or TRBV6-3 and TRBJ2-2; D might be TRBD2 (5 bases). V was trimmed by 7 bases and J by 6 bases, leaving 21 bases between them. CDR1 and CDR2 from the germline V gene are MNHEY and SVGEGT. The length of the CDR3 is 16 residues. Here the CDR3 DNA reads TGTGCCAGCACCACACAACGGGCTAGCCTGGCCGGGGAGCTGTTTTTT. Its translation: CASTTQRASLAGELFF.

This chain links TRBV7-8 with TRBJ1-2; 8 nucleotides line up with TRBD1. V dropped 5 bases and J dropped 3; count of bases not matched to a gene: 8. The CDR3 has 15 amino acids. Germline V lookup: CDR1 SGHVS, CDR2 FQNEAQ. CDR3 in DNA: TGTGCCAGCAGCCCAAAGACAGGGGCGGACTATGGCTACACCTTC. It specifies CASSPKTGADYGYTF.

This chain joins TRBV24-1 and TRBJ1-5; 8 nucleotides line up with TRBD1. This CDR3 spans 14 amino acids. Germline values: CDR1 KGHDR, CDR2 SFDVKD. V lost 4 bases to trimming and J lost 6 bases; unmatched junction nucleotides: 4. CDR3 protein: CATSDGQGVQPQHF. The CDR3 DNA reads TGTGCCACCAGTGACGGACAGGGCGTTCAGCCCCAGCATTTT.

The V and J genes are TRBV6-2 or TRBV6-3 and TRBJ2-2; D gene ambiguous. Germline V gives CDR1 MNHEY, CDR2 SVGEGT. The CDR3 length is 13 residues. V lost 8 bases to trimming and J lost 6 bases, with 13 bases between them. CDR3 loop: CASSPSKPGELFF. The CDR3 DNA sequence: TGTGCCAGCTCCCCCTCAAAACCCGGGGAGCTGTTTTTT.

The gene calls are TRBV10-3 and TRBJ2-7; D is possibly TRBD2 (6 bases). The V gene lost 4 bases and the J gene lost 2 bases, with 12 bases spanning the gap. This CDR3 spans 14 amino acids. Germline CDR1 reads ENHRY; CDR2 reads SYGVKD. The CDR3 is CAISAGLAAYEQYF. DNA for the CDR3: TGTGCCATCAGTGCGGGCTTAGCGGCCTACGAGCAGTACTTC.

The CDR3 coding sequence is TGCAGTGCCCCGAAGGGGAAAAACATTCAGTACTTC. Residues: CSAPKGKNIQYF. This sequence joins TRBV20-1 and TRBJ2-4, with TRBD1 as a possible D gene (5 bases). The V end lost 6 bases, the J end lost 4 bases, and 10 bases lay between the germline ends. This CDR3 is built from 12 residues. Germline V gives CDR1 DFQATT, CDR2 SNEGSKA (reference sequence).

The chain links TRBV28 to TRBJ1-2; TRBD1 is a possible D gene (6 bases). The CDR3 is made up of 15 amino acids. The V and J ends lost 2 bases and 2 bases respectively, with 12 bases between them. CDR1 is MDHEN, CDR2 SYDVKM, per germline. The DNA of the CDR3 is TGTGCCAGCAGTTTAACGGACAGAACGAACTATGGCTACACCTTC. Protein: CASSLTDRTNYGYTF.

The chain couples TRBV7-2 to TRBJ2-3, with a possible D match to TRBD1 (5 bases). Germline lookup yields CDR1 SGHTA and CDR2 FQGNSA. V lost 5 bases and J lost 6, with 18 bases in between. This CDR3 has 15 amino acids. The CDR3, as DNA: TGTGCCAGCAGCCCGACCGGGTTTGCAGGGGATACGCAGTATTTT. Amino acid sequence: CASSPTGFAGDTQYF.

This clonotype came up a few times. The chain is built from TRBV20-1 and TRBJ1-2, with 12 positions matching TRBD1. The germline CDR1 and CDR2 sequences are DFQATT and SNEGSKA (reference sequence). CDR3 length: 15 residues. The V gene end was trimmed by 6 bases and the J gene end by 5 bases; junction bases not matched to a gene: 10. CDR3 coding DNA: TGCAGTGCCCAGAGGGGGACAGGGGGCACATATGGCTACACCTTC. Its translation is CSAQRGTGGTYGYTF.

The genes are TRBV20-1 and TRBJ2-1; D is perhaps TRBD2 (5 bases). Between the trimmed V and J ends, which lost 3 bases and 5 bases, there was a span of 14 bases. CDR3 length: 14 amino acids. The germline gives CDR1 DFQATT, CDR2 SNEGSKA (reference sequence). CDR3 amino acids: CSASTRSRHNEQFF. DNA of the CDR3: TGCAGTGCTAGTACTAGATCTCGGCACAATGAGCAGTTCTTC.

This clonotype appeared a single time. The chain recombines TRBV20-1 with TRBJ2-7; either TRBD1 or TRBD2 may supply D (5 bases each). Germline CDR1 and CDR2: DFQATT and SNEGSKA (reference sequence). This CDR3 contains 14 residues. Trimming took off 6 bases at V and 2 bases at J, with 17 bases between the two ends. The DNA for the CDR3 is TGCAGTGCCACTACCGGGACCGCCACCTACGAGCAGTACTTC. It yields the protein CSATTGTATYEQYF.

This clonotype was seen many times. This chain links TRBV7-2 with TRBJ2-3, with unresolved D. With 7 bases removed from V and 2 bases from J, the gap between germline ends came to 4 bases. The CDR3 loop spans 11 amino acids. Germline assignment: CDR1 SGHTA and CDR2 FQGNSA. The CDR3 DNA reads as TGTGCCAGCACCCACACAGATACGCAGTATTTT. Translated, it gives CASTHTDTQYF.

This clonotype was counted a few times. The CDR3: CASSSVGGAYNEQFF. DNA for the CDR3: TGTGCCAGCAGCTCGGTGGGGGGCGCTTACAATGAGCAGTTCTTC. The rearrangement uses TRBV11-3 and TRBJ2-1, with D tentatively TRBD1 or TRBD2 (6 bases each). Germline V gene data show CDR1 as SGHNT and CDR2 as YENEEA. V lost 4 bases, J lost 4 bases, and 14 bases lay in between. The CDR3 length is 15 residues.

On this clonotype: A junction end diverges from the germline sequence, so it may reflect a read error. V gene TRBV27 combines with J gene TRBJ2-3; tentatively, D is TRBD1 or TRBD2 (5 bases each). The germline CDR1 and CDR2 sequences are MNHEY and SMNVEV (reference sequence). CDR3 length: 13 amino acids. The CDR3 spells CAGRESSADTQYF. CDR3 nucleotides: TGTGCCGGCAGGGAGAGTAGCGCAGATACGCAGTATTTT.

V usage is TRBV12-3 or TRBV12-4 and J usage is TRBJ2-3; TRBD2 is a possible D gene (5 bases). Trimming removed 10 bases from V and 2 bases from J, with 16 bases in between. CDR3 size: 14 residues. CDR3 protein: CATRGGSFTDTQYF. The DNA for the CDR3 is TGTGCCACCCGAGGAGGATCCTTCACAGATACGCAGTATTTT.

A few counts support this clonotype. The chain employs TRBV7-2 and TRBJ2-3; possible D gene TRBD2, 5 bases. V lost 8 bases and J lost 0, with 18 bases in between. The CDR3 runs 16 residues. Germline lookup yields CDR1 SGHTA and CDR2 FQGNSA. CDR3 DNA: TGTGCCAGCGCCCAAGGAAGCGGATCTAGCACAGATACGCAGTATTTT. Residues: CASAQGSGSSTDTQYF.